Judged by abundance, the clone carrying this T cell receptor (beta chain) is large. Its specificity is unknown. Profiled with immunoSEQ multiplex PCR; TCRdb holds only in-frame clones, not every one. The sample shows some 8,000 clones, more than 65% of them seen only once. This sample was included in a study of tumor-infiltrating lymphocytes in localized non-small cell lung cancer. Background on the study: From each patient, both tumor and uninvolved lung, non-adjacent to tumor, were sampled.

Whole-study findings and limits: T-cell fraction did not differ between immunotypes IM1 and IM2. Higher tumor T cell infiltration than in uninvolved lung was supported by TCRbeta sequencing. Technical variation could not be separated from intratumor heterogeneity here.

The CDR3 spans 13 residues. The germline V gene encodes CDR1 SGDLS and CDR2 YYNGEE. The trim removed 7 bases at V and 6 bases at J, leaving 7 bases unmatched. The gene calls are TRBV9 and TRBJ2-1; 7 positions agree with TRBD2. The TCR comes from a human donor with non-small cell lung cancer. Sequencing was performed on lung tumor tissue. The chain's CDR3 is CASGSWGGNEQFF. In DNA, the CDR3 is TGTGCCAGCGGGAGCTGGGGGGGCAATGAGCAGTTCTTC.